This is a list of T cell receptor beta chains from one sample in a study of blood T cell repertoires in COVID-19. TCRdb keeps only in-frame clones here, not all; method: immunoSEQ multiplex PCR. Of 95,000 to 150,000 clones listed, about four fifths are singletons. The material sequenced was peripheral blood. The source is a man between 65 and 80 years old with acute or convalescent COVID-19. Each CDR3 is given with its conserved first and last residue. The order of the fields is CDR3 protein, V gene, J gene.

CDR3: CASSSGLAAGELFF
V: TRBV27
J: TRBJ2-2

CDR3: CASSHKPGQGAGGTEAFF
V: TRBV4-3
J: TRBJ1-1

CDR3: CASSPSLAEAFF
V: TRBV18
J: TRBJ1-1

CDR3: CASSWTGQGTYTDTQYF
V: TRBV19
J: TRBJ2-3

CDR3: CASSERAGLAGVKGEQFF
V: TRBV6-1
J: TRBJ2-1

CDR3: CASKRQGAENYGYTF
V: TRBV3-1/TRBV3-2
J: TRBJ1-2

CDR3: CASSPKTGVITEAFF
V: TRBV3-1/TRBV3-2
J: TRBJ1-1

CDR3: CASSLQPGLAGYNEQFF
V: TRBV7-3
J: TRBJ2-1

CDR3: CASSLGPQTRGNEQFF
V: TRBV7-2
J: TRBJ2-1

CDR3: CASSSWTGPLHF
V: TRBV9
J: TRBJ1-6

CDR3: CASSGLGEEAFF
V: TRBV18
J: TRBJ1-1

CDR3: CASSPQGYTEAFF
V: TRBV4-3
J: TRBJ1-1

CDR3: CASTYGGSSQPQHF
V: TRBV6-6
J: TRBJ1-5

CDR3: CASSVGDSYSGNTIYF
V: TRBV9
J: TRBJ1-3

CDR3: CASSYSRQGLYEQYF
V: TRBV6-5
J: TRBJ2-7

CDR3: CATAGTGNTGELFF
V: TRBV4-2
J: TRBJ2-2

CDR3: CASSFLQGTDEQFF
V: TRBV7-2
J: TRBJ2-1

CDR3: CASSFGEGKLFF
V: TRBV7-2
J: TRBJ1-4

CDR3: CAISEFTGEQYF
V: TRBV10-3
J: TRBJ2-7

CDR3: CASSLDRFGTEGSREKLFF
V: TRBV5-1
J: TRBJ1-4

CDR3: CASRSRGPGNTIYF
V: TRBV6-5
J: TRBJ1-3

CDR3: CASSESSGDQPQHF
V: TRBV2
J: TRBJ1-5

CDR3: CASSPQQGVSSGNTIYF
V: TRBV7-2
J: TRBJ1-3

CDR3: CASSQDIQGPGGYTF
V: TRBV3-1/TRBV3-2
J: TRBJ1-2

CDR3: CASSQEEGSNYEQYF
V: TRBV4-2
J: TRBJ2-7

CDR3: CASSQAPGYDTQYF
V: TRBV3-1/TRBV3-2
J: TRBJ2-3

CDR3: CASSQGSTGELFF
V: TRBV7-3
J: TRBJ2-2

CDR3: CASSQGRRGNHGYTF
V: TRBV3-1/TRBV3-2
J: TRBJ1-2

CDR3: CAIMIGGTNTEAFF
V: TRBV10-3
J: TRBJ1-1

CDR3: CASRPQGQGNTIYF
V: TRBV19
J: TRBJ1-3

CDR3: CASSGGGIEAFF
V: TRBV9
J: TRBJ1-1

CDR3: CASGLGQNYGYTF
V: TRBV12-5
J: TRBJ1-2

CDR3: CASSPRGVNIQYF
V: TRBV14
J: TRBJ2-4

CDR3: CASRSPGQGSLGYTF
V: TRBV2
J: TRBJ1-2

CDR3: CSAGAGNIQYF
V: TRBV20-1
J: TRBJ2-4

CDR3: CASSADRGTYGYTF
V: TRBV5-1
J: TRBJ1-2

CDR3: CASSTGVPPFNTEAFF
V: TRBV4-1
J: TRBJ1-1

CDR3: CASAGLAGAPTYNEQFF
V: TRBV25-1
J: TRBJ2-1

CDR3: CASSLASGLIFRNTIYF
V: TRBV5-1
J: TRBJ1-3

CDR3: CASSPVTRGLAGGLWDEQFF
V: TRBV2
J: TRBJ2-1

CDR3: CASSQFSGGAWEQYF
V: TRBV4-3
J: TRBJ2-7

CDR3: CASSEASGGYNEQFF
V: TRBV2
J: TRBJ2-1

CDR3: CASSLGGPDPNSPLHF
V: TRBV5-5
J: TRBJ1-6

CDR3: CASSRAGADAGELFF
V: TRBV4-3
J: TRBJ2-2

CDR3: CASSIGGNQPQHF
V: TRBV19
J: TRBJ1-5

CDR3: CASSLGQDHLGTEAFF
V: TRBV5-4
J: TRBJ1-1

CDR3: CASSILNGTPNSPLHF
V: TRBV7-2
J: TRBJ1-6

CDR3: CASSLVSPQGAEKLFF
V: TRBV11-1
J: TRBJ1-4

CDR3: CASSLGQGNTIYF
V: TRBV7-7
J: TRBJ1-3

CDR3: CASSGGWVYEQYF
V: TRBV6-2/TRBV6-3
J: TRBJ2-7

CDR3: CASSVEARGGLYGTGELFF
V: TRBV9
J: TRBJ2-2

CDR3: CASGGRSNEQFF
V: TRBV5-1
J: TRBJ2-1

CDR3: CASSGAKRGDTDTQYF
V: TRBV25-1
J: TRBJ2-3

CDR3: CASSQEGTALYEQYF
V: TRBV4-1
J: TRBJ2-7

CDR3: CASRGLARDEQFF
V: TRBV5-4
J: TRBJ2-1